The clone carrying this TCR beta chain has at least ten counts. This entry belongs to a study of spatial heterogeneity in lung cancer. TCRdb reprocessed the 5' RACE reads via MiXCR and lists one record per CDR3 protein. Of approximately 27,000 distinct CDR3 sequences listed, about 6.3% were seen once; the top ten hold 22%. As to time point: blood at routine non-recurrence follow-up after resection. Tumor, nontumor lung or frozen PBMC supplied whole RNA that was sequenced unsorted. This TCR was recovered from a male donor with early-stage non-small cell lung cancer. Sequencing used PBMCs, obtained at follow-up.

The CDR3: CASSEGIVPLAQYF. The DNA for the CDR3 is TGTGCCAGCAGTGAAGGGATTGTACCTTTAGCCCAGTACTTC. V usage is TRBV2 and J usage is TRBJ2-5, with D hard to call. From germline, CDR1 is SNHLY and CDR2 FYNNEI. This CDR3 has 14 residues. The ends were cut back, 1 base at V and 9 bases at J, with 15 bases in the middle.